The T cell receptor beta chain under discussion was sequenced for a study of beta chain features in type 1 diabetes. Findings of the study overall: Among all four CD4+ subsets, Type 1 diabetes patients had TCRB CDR3s that were moderately but significantly shorter. In cDNA sequencing, cells with high TCR expression could be over-represented.

Expressed TCRB transcripts were sequenced because the entire RNA isolate underwent reverse transcription. Data came from immunoSEQ multiplex PCR; TCRdb stores just in-frame clones and leaves some out. The sample holds more than 550,000 clones, about 14% seen once. On this clone: Its antigen is not known.

Sequenced: naive CD4+ T cells from blood. The receptor comes from a man aged 18 to 29 with type 1 diabetes.

The CDR3 nucleotides are TGTGCCAGCAGCCCCGATCGAGATACGCAGTATTTT. The encoded protein is CASSPDRDTQYF. This sequence joins TRBV9 and TRBJ2-3; D is uncertain. Trimming stripped 4 bases from V and 5 bases from J, with 8 bases between. The germline V gene encodes CDR1 SGDLS and CDR2 YYNGEE. The CDR3 sequence is 12 residues long.